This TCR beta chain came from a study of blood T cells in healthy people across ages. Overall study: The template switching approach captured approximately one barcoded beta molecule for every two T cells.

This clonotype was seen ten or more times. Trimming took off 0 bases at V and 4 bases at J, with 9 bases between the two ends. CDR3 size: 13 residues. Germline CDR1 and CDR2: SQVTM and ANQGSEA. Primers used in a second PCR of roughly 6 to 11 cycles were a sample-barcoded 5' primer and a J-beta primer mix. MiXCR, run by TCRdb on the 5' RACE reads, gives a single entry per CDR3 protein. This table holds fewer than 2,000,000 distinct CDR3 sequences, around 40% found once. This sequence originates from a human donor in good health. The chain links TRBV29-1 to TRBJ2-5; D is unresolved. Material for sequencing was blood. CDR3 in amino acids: CSVEDAATETQYF. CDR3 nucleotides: TGCAGCGTTGAAGACGCTGCAACAGAGACCCAGTACTTC.